The 23 T cell receptor beta chains given below trace back to one sample, sequenced in a study of blood T cell repertoires in COVID-19. This table comes from immunoSEQ multiplex PCR, and its TCRdb copy is limited to in-frame clones, with some not included. The repertoire holds 25,000 to 30,000 clones, with around nine tenths as singletons. The sample was peripheral blood. The receptors here all came from a man in his 70s with active or convalescent COVID-19.

The chain has TRBV19 and TRBJ2-1; 9 bases are shared with TRBD2. Trimming removed 1 base from V and 8 bases from J; junction bases left unmatched: 6. Germline CDR1 reads LNHDA; CDR2 reads SQIVND (reference sequence). The CDR3 sequence is 15 residues long. CDR3 nucleotide sequence: TGTGCCAGTAGTATAGGATGGCGGGAGGGGGATGAGCAGTTCTTC. Protein: CASSIGWREGDEQFF.

The V gene is TRBV3-1 (or the pseudogene TRBV3-2), the J gene TRBJ1-5; the D gene is possibly TRBD1 (5 bases). The V gene lost 1 base and the J gene lost 6 bases, with 13 bases spanning the gap. The CDR3 length is 15 residues. Germline assignment: CDR1 LGHDT and CDR2 YNNKEL (reference sequence). CDR3 nucleotides: TGTGCCAGCAGCCAAGGAACACAGGTCTCTCAGCCCCAGCATTTT. Translating gives CASSQGTQVSQPQHF.

This clone was seen just once. The chain links TRBV4-2 to TRBJ2-7; 8 bases align to TRBD2. From germline, CDR1 is LGHNA and CDR2 YNFKEQ. The CDR3 sequence is 17 residues long. The ends lost 1 base at V and 1 base at J; junction bases unmatched: 9. CDR3 bases: TGTGCCAGCAGCCAAGTAGGAGGTAGCGGGGCATCCTACGAGCAGTACGTC. This translates into CASSQVGGSGASYEQYV.

This chain links TRBV19 with TRBJ1-1; TRBD1 is a possible D gene (6 bases). The CDR3 extends over 13 amino acids. V lost 5 bases to trimming and J lost 2 bases, with 9 bases between them. Germline loops: CDR1 LNHDA, CDR2 SQIVND (reference sequence). The CDR3 loop reads CASSEGVNTEAFF. CDR3 bases: TGTGCCAGTAGTGAGGGGGTCAACACTGAAGCTTTCTTT.

The rearrangement links TRBV12-3 or TRBV12-4 to TRBJ2-1; TRBD2 agrees at 7 bases. The CDR3 is made up of 12 amino acids. V lost 2 bases to trimming and J lost 14 bases; unmatched junction nucleotides: 6. In DNA form, the CDR3 reads TGTGCCAGCAGTTTAAACGGCGGGAGAGAGTTCTTC. Amino acid sequence: CASSLNGGREFF.

The chain joins TRBV5-1 to TRBJ2-3; D is unclear. The V gene's germline CDR1 is SGHRS and CDR2 YFSETQ. V was clipped by 4 bases and J by 0 bases, with 33 bases between them. This CDR3 spans 22 amino acids. CDR3 sequence: CASSLTSNTNPRSPRSTDTQYF. The DNA for the CDR3 is TGCGCCAGCAGCCTAACTTCCAATACGAACCCTAGGTCCCCTCGAAGCACAGATACGCAGTATTTT.

This chain uses TRBV6-5 with TRBJ2-7; perhaps TRBD2 as D (6 bases). The CDR3 covers 15 residues. CDR1 and CDR2 from the germline V gene are MNHEY and SVGAGI. The V and J ends lost 7 bases and 0 bases respectively, with 16 bases between them. CDR3 DNA sequence: TGTGCCAGCACCATAAGTGCCGGGAGCTCCTACGAGCAGTACTTC. Its translation: CASTISAGSSYEQYF.

This chain uses TRBV14 with TRBJ2-1; 10 nucleotides line up with TRBD2. Looked up from germline, CDR1 is SGHDN and CDR2 is FVKESK. Losses at the gene ends were 3 bases for V and 10 bases for J; bases not matched to a gene: 15. The CDR3 extends over 17 amino acids. The CDR3 protein is CASSHSPVAGGGREQFF. The CDR3 DNA follows: TGTGCCAGCAGCCATTCCCCAGTAGCGGGAGGAGGACGGGAGCAGTTCTTC.

The genes are TRBV29-1 and TRBJ2-7, with 8 bases lining up with TRBD1. The CDR3 extends over 12 amino acids. Germline V gene data show CDR1 as SQVTM and CDR2 as ANQGSEA. Trimming at V came to 4 bases and at J to 6 bases, leaving 5 bases not matched to a gene. Here the CDR3 DNA reads TGCAGCGTTGGTCCAGGGGGCGGCGAGCAGTACTTC. This encodes CSVGPGGGEQYF.

This chain connects TRBV3-1 (or the pseudogene TRBV3-2) to TRBJ2-1, with D maybe TRBD1 (5 bases). CDR1 and CDR2 from the germline V gene are LGHDT and YNNKEL (reference sequence). The CDR3 consists of 16 residues. V was trimmed by 6 bases and J by 0 bases, leaving 15 bases between them. CDR3: CASSTGPGSSYNEQFF. CDR3 coding DNA: TGTGCCAGCAGTACAGGTCCGGGTAGCTCCTACAATGAGCAGTTCTTC.

The CDR3 DNA sequence: TGTGCCAGCAGTTTAACAGGGCAGGGAGATACGCAGTATTTT. It is translated as CASSLTGQGDTQYF. The genes are TRBV28 and TRBJ2-3; D might be TRBD1 (6 bases). Looked up from germline, CDR1 is MDHEN and CDR2 is SYDVKM. Trimming stripped 2 bases from V and 5 bases from J, with 11 bases between. This CDR3 is 14 amino acids long.

This chain connects TRBV11-2 to TRBJ2-1; D is unclear. CDR3 size: 11 residues. Germline V gene sequence: CDR1 SGHAT, CDR2 FQNNGV. The germline V and J ends were trimmed by 7 bases and 6 bases, with 7 bases remaining between them. The CDR3, as DNA: TGTGCCAGCAACCACATCAATGAGCAGTTCTTC. Protein product: CASNHINEQFF.

V gene TRBV5-6 combines with J gene TRBJ2-1; TRBD2 aligns across 8 bases. Per germline, CDR1 SGHDT and CDR2 YYEEEE. The CDR3 consists of 15 residues. V lost 4 bases and J lost 2; bases outside the gene matches: 5. This chain's CDR3 is CASSPPGRAYNEQFF. In nucleotides, the CDR3 is TGTGCCAGCAGCCCGCCCGGGAGGGCCTACAATGAGCAGTTCTTC.

This chain connects TRBV5-8 to TRBJ1-2; 7 nucleotides agree with TRBD1. Germline V CDR1 and CDR2: SGHTS, YDEGEE. Germline trimming cut 2 bases from V and 7 bases from J; bases unmatched to any gene: 5. This CDR3 region has 13 residues. In nucleotides, the CDR3 is TGTGCCAGCAGCTTAGGACAGGACCTTGGCTACACCTTC. This gives the protein CASSLGQDLGYTF.

This chain uses TRBV6-5 with TRBJ1-1; 7 nucleotides line up with TRBD1. Per the germline V gene, CDR1 is MNHEY and CDR2 is SVGAGI. V dropped 5 bases and J dropped 2; count of bases not matched to a gene: 5. The length of the CDR3 is 14 residues. This chain's CDR3 is CASSLDRDNTEAFF. CDR3 in DNA: TGTGCCAGCAGTCTCGACAGGGATAACACTGAAGCTTTCTTT.

The rearrangement joins TRBV19 to TRBJ1-1; D perhaps matches TRBD1 (6 bases). Germline values: CDR1 LNHDA, CDR2 SQIVND (reference sequence). V was shortened by 5 bases and J by 10 bases, with 11 bases between the two germline ends. The CDR3 has 11 amino acids. This CDR3 is CASSWGRVAFF. CDR3 DNA: TGTGCCAGTAGTTGGGGGCGGGTAGCTTTCTTT.

The rearrangement uses TRBV4-3 and TRBJ1-1; unclear D gene. Germline V gene data show CDR1 as LGHNA and CDR2 as YSLEER. This CDR3 contains 15 residues. V dropped 0 bases and J dropped 2 bases, with 10 bases sitting between them. The DNA of the CDR3 is TGCGCCAGCAGCCAAGACCGCCACATAAACACTGAAGCTTTCTTT. This translates into CASSQDRHINTEAFF.

The chain uses TRBV5-1 and TRBJ2-1, with 7 bases matching TRBD2. This CDR3 region has 14 residues. Germline assignment: CDR1 SGHRS and CDR2 YFSETQ. J gave up 6 bases and V 3 bases, and 6 bases lay outside the gene matches. The CDR3 sequence is CASSSRGTTNEQFF. CDR3 DNA sequence: TGCGCCAGCAGCTCTCGCGGGACTACCAATGAGCAGTTCTTC.

The chain links TRBV7-9 to TRBJ2-1; 8 bases match TRBD2. Germline CDR1 is SEHNR and CDR2 is FQNEAQ (reference sequence). The CDR3 is 16 residues long. Germline trimming cut 1 base from V and 7 bases from J; bases unmatched to any gene: 9. The chain's CDR3 is CASSLGFGGALNEQFF. The CDR3 DNA follows: TGTGCCAGCAGCTTAGGGTTCGGGGGGGCCCTTAATGAGCAGTTCTTC.

The rearrangement links TRBV5-4 to TRBJ1-1; D is unclear. The CDR3 sequence is 13 residues long. V was pared by 0 bases and J by 5 bases, with 8 bases between. The germline gives CDR1 SGHNT, CDR2 YYREEE (reference sequence). In nucleotides, the CDR3 is TGTGCCAGCAGCTTGGCGGGGTATACTGAAGCTTTCTTT. This translates into CASSLAGYTEAFF.

The rearrangement links TRBV18 to TRBJ2-1, with TRBD1 identical over 7 bases. The V gene's germline CDR1 is KGHSH and CDR2 LQKENI. CDR3 length: 15 residues. Losses at the gene ends were 3 bases for V and 8 bases for J; bases not matched to a gene: 10. The CDR3 bases are TGTGCCAGCTCACCTACGCAACAGGGGAGCGATGAGCAGTTCTTC. Its translation: CASSPTQQGSDEQFF.

The chain is built from TRBV5-1 and TRBJ2-1, with 11 bases that match TRBD2. The V gene's germline CDR1 is SGHRS and CDR2 YFSETQ. This CDR3 contains 15 residues. V lost 2 bases, J lost 4 bases, and 2 bases stayed unmatched. In DNA, the CDR3 is TGCGCCAGCAGCTTTCCTAGCGGGAGGTACAATGAGCAGTTCTTC. Protein sequence: CASSFPSGRYNEQFF.

The chain links TRBV30 to TRBJ1-2, with D possibly matching TRBD1 (6 bases). Germline assignment: CDR1 GTSNPN and CDR2 SVGIG (reference sequence). The V end was cut by 0 bases, the J end by 8 bases, with 13 bases between. The CDR3 extends over 13 amino acids. This chain's CDR3 is CAWSVRGGGGYTF. CDR3 sequence (DNA): TGTGCCTGGAGTGTACGAGGGGGGGGCGGCTACACCTTC.